The T cell receptor (beta chain) under discussion was sequenced for a study of blood T cell repertoires in COVID-19. Study in general: Collection of acute and convalescent COVID-19 samples took place in the United States, Italy and Spain. Nucleic acid was either cDNA or gDNA, and it came from T cells, B-cell-depleted T cells, or PBMCs.

CDR1 is MNHEY and CDR2 is SVGAGI in the germline V gene. This CDR3 region has 13 residues. Trimming took 6 bases from V and 2 from J, leaving 8 bases between them. Generated by immunoSEQ multiplex PCR, the TCRdb table keeps only in-frame clones and is missing some. The sample shows approximately 670,000 clones, more than 80% of them seen only once. This TCR derives from a young woman with acute or convalescent COVID-19. V usage is TRBV6-5 and J usage is TRBJ1-5; weak D call: TRBD1 (5 bases). Sequencing used peripheral blood. CDR3 residues: CASRGDGNQPQHF. The DNA for the CDR3 is TGTGCCAGCAGAGGGGATGGCAATCAGCCCCAGCATTTT.